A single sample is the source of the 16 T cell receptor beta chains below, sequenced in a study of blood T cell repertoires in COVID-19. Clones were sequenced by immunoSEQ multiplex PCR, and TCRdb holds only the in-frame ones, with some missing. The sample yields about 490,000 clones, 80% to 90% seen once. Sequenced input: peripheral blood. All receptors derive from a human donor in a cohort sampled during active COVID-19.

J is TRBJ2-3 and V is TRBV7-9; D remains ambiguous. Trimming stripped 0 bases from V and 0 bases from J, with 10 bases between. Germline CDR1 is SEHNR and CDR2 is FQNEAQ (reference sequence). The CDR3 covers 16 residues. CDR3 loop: CASSLASVLSTDTQYF. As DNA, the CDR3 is TGTGCCAGCAGCTTAGCGAGCGTTCTTAGCACAGATACGCAGTATTTT.

In DNA, the CDR3 is TGTGCCAGCAGTAAGGGAGGGGAAGAGCAGTACTTC. This translates into CASSKGGEEQYF. The rearrangement links TRBV28 to TRBJ2-7; TRBD2 matches 7 bases. Germline V gene sequence: CDR1 MDHEN, CDR2 SYDVKM. Unmatched junction bases numbered 5, after V lost 5 bases and J lost 7 bases. The CDR3 runs 12 residues.

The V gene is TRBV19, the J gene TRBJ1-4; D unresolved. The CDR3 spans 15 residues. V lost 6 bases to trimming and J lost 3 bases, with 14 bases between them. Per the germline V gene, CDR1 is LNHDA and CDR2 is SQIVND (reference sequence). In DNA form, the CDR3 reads TGTGCCAGTAGGAAACACAGTGTGGCTAATGAAAAACTGTTTTTT. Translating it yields CASRKHSVANEKLFF.

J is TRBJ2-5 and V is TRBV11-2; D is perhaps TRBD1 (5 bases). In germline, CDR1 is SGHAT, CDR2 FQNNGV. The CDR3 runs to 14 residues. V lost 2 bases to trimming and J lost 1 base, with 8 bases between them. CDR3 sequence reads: CASSLRGTQETQYF. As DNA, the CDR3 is TGTGCCAGCAGCTTAAGGGGCACCCAAGAGACCCAGTACTTC. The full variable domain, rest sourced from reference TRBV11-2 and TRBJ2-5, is EAGVAQSPRYKIIEKRQSVAFWCNPISGHATLYWYQQILGQGPKLLIQFQNNGVVDDSQLPKDRFSAERLKGVDSTLKIQPAKLEDSAVYLCASSLRGTQETQYFGPGTRLLVL.

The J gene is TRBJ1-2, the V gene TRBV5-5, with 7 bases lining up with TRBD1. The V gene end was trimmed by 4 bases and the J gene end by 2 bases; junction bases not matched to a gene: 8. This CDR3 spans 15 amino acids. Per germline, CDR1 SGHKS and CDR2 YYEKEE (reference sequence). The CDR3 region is CASSLTGQGNYGYTF. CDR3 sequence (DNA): TGTGCCAGCAGCCTGACAGGGCAAGGGAACTATGGCTACACCTTC.

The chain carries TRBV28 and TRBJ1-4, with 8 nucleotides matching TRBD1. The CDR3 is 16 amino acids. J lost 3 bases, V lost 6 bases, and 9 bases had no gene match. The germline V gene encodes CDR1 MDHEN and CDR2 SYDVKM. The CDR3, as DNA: TGTGCCAGCAGCCCAGGACAGGGAACACCTAATGAAAAACTGTTTTTT. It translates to CASSPGQGTPNEKLFF.

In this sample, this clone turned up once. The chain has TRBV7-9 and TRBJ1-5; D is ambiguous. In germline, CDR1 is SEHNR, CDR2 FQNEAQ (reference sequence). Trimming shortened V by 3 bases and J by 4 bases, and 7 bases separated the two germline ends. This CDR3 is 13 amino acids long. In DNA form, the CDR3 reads TGTGCCAGCAGCTTCGGGGAAAATCAGCCCCAGCATTTT. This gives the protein CASSFGENQPQHF.

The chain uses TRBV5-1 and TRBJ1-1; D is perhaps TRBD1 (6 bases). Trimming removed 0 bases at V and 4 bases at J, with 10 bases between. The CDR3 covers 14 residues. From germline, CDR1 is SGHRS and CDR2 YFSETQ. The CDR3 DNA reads TGCGCCAGCAGCTTGGGACAGGCGGCCACTGAAGCTTTCTTT. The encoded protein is CASSLGQAATEAFF.

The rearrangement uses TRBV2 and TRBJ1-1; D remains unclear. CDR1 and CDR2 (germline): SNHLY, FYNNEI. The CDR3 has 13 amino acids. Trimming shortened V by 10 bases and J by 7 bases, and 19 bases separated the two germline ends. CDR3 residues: CATRDLEEVEAFF. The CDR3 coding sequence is TGTGCCACCCGAGATTTGGAGGAAGTTGAAGCTTTCTTT.

CDR3 DNA sequence: TGTGCCAGCAGCCCCCGACTAGATGGCTACGAGCAGTACTTC. Translation gives CASSPRLDGYEQYF. The chain employs TRBV7-2 and TRBJ2-7, with D maybe TRBD2 (6 bases). The CDR3 has 14 residues. Germline-derived CDR1 and CDR2 are SGHTA and FQGNSA. V was trimmed by 5 bases and J by 3 bases, leaving 14 bases between them.

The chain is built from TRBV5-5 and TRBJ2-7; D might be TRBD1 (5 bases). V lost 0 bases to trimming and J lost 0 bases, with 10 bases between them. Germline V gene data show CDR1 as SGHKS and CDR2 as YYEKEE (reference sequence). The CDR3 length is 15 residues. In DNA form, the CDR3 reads TGTGCCAGCAGCTTGGGCTGGGGCCTCTCCTACGAGCAGTACTTC. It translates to CASSLGWGLSYEQYF.

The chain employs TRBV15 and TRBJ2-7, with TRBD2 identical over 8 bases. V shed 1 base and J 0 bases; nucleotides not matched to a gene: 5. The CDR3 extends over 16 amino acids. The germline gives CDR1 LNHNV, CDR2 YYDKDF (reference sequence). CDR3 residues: CATSRARTSSSYEQYF. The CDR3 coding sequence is TGTGCCACCAGCAGAGCGCGGACTAGCTCCTCCTACGAGCAGTACTTC.

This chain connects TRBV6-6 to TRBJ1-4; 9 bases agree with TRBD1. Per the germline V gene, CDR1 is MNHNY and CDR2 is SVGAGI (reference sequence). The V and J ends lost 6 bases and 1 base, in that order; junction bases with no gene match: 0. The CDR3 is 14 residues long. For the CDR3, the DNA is TGTGCCAGCAGGGACAGGGGAACTAATGAAAAACTGTTTTTT. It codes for CASRDRGTNEKLFF.

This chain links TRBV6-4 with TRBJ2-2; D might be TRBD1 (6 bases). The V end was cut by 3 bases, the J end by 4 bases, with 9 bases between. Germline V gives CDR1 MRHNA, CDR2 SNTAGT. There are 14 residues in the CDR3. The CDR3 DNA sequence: TGTGCCAGCAGTGAAAACAGGGCCACCGGGGAGCTGTTTTTT. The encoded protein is CASSENRATGELFF.

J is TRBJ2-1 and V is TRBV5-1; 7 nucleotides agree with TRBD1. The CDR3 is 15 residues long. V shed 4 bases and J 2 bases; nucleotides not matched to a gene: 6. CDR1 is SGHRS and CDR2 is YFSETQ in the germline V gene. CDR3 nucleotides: TGCGCCAGCAGCGAAAGACAGGGAGCCTACAATGAGCAGTTCTTC. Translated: CASSERQGAYNEQFF.

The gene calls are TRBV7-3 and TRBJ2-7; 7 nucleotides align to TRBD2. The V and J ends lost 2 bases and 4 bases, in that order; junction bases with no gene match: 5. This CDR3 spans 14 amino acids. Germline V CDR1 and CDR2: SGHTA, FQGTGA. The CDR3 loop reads CASSLGGSKYEQYF. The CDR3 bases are TGTGCCAGCAGCTTAGGCGGGAGTAAATACGAGCAGTACTTC. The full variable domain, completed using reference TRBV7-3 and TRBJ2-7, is GAGVSQTPSNKVTEKGKYVELRCDPISGHTALYWYRQSLGQGPEFLIYFQGTGAADDSGLPNDRFFAVRPEGSVSTLKIQRTERGDSAVYLCASSLGGSKYEQYFGPGTRLTVT.